The 29 T cell receptor beta chains given below trace back to one sample, sequenced in a study of T cell repertoires in ileal Crohn's disease. Described time point: inflamed ileum from the surgical specimen. Profiling relied on immunoSEQ multiplex PCR, and the TCRdb table lists in-frame clones only, not all of them. The data contain approximately 11,000 clones, 87% of them seen just once; the ten biggest clones take up around a tenth. Sequenced input: ileal tissue. These receptors came from an adult with Crohn's disease.

The rearrangement links TRBV11-3 to TRBJ1-1, with a weak D call TRBD1 (5 bases). V was clipped by 6 bases and J by 2 bases, with 10 bases between them. Germline CDR1 is SGHNT and CDR2 is YENEEA. There are 13 residues in the CDR3. CDR3 protein: CASRGDGNTEAFF. CDR3 nucleotide sequence: TGTGCCAGCAGGGGGGACGGCAACACTGAAGCTTTCTTT.

The chain combines TRBV9 with TRBJ2-1; D is unclear. The CDR3 has 14 amino acids. Germline V gives CDR1 SGDLS, CDR2 YYNGEE. V was pared by 0 bases and J by 3 bases, with 7 bases between. CDR3 sequence reads: CASSVEGSYNEQFF. CDR3 DNA sequence: TGTGCCAGCAGCGTAGAGGGTAGCTACAATGAGCAGTTCTTC.

The genes are TRBV15 and TRBJ1-2; D remains unclear. The germline V and J ends were trimmed by 6 bases and 1 base, with 12 bases remaining between them. The CDR3 covers 14 residues. Germline values: CDR1 LNHNV, CDR2 YYDKDF (reference sequence). CDR3 DNA: TGTGCCACCAGGGACTTTGGTGGTAACTATGGCTACACCTTC. The encoded protein is CATRDFGGNYGYTF.

Only a few counts were recorded for this clone. The chain is built from TRBV27 and TRBJ2-7, with D unresolved. CDR1 and CDR2 (germline): MNHEY, SMNVEV (reference sequence). Trimming took 8 bases from V and 5 from J, leaving 16 bases between them. This CDR3 region has 13 residues. For the CDR3, the DNA is TGTGCCAGCCCCCAGCTCGAAGCCCACGAGCAGTACGTC. Residues: CASPQLEAHEQYV.

This clone appeared a few times. The chain recombines TRBV9 with TRBJ1-6; D is possibly TRBD1 (5 bases). Trimming took off 1 base at V and 6 bases at J, with 17 bases between the two ends. From germline, CDR1 is SGDLS and CDR2 YYNGEE. This CDR3 has 17 residues. The chain's CDR3 is CASSVRQGADRNSPLHF. In DNA, the CDR3 is TGTGCCAGCAGCGTAAGGCAGGGCGCGGATCGTAATTCACCCCTCCACTTT.

The chain uses TRBV7-9 and TRBJ1-6; possible D gene TRBD1, 6 bases. The CDR3 consists of 14 residues. Trimming shortened V by 5 bases and J by 6 bases, and 11 bases separated the two germline ends. CDR1 and CDR2 (germline): SEHNR, FQNEAQ (reference sequence). The CDR3 DNA is TGTGCCAGCAGCCAGGGGAAGGGTAATTCACCCCTCCACTTT. It specifies CASSQGKGNSPLHF.

This clone has only a few counts. The chain recombines TRBV2 with TRBJ2-3; 7 bases line up with TRBD2. Germline V lookup: CDR1 SNHLY, CDR2 FYNNEI. The CDR3 has 15 amino acids. Losses at the gene ends were 7 bases for V and 5 bases for J; bases not matched to a gene: 12. The CDR3 nucleotides are TGTGCCAGCAAGGGCCTTCCGGCGGGAGAAGATACGCAGTATTTT. It specifies CASKGLPAGEDTQYF.

The V gene is TRBV2, the J gene TRBJ2-1, with D possibly matching TRBD1 (6 bases). Germline CDR1 is SNHLY and CDR2 is FYNNEI. Trimming left V 5 bases short and J 3 bases short, with 8 bases between. The CDR3 covers 13 residues. In DNA, the CDR3 is TGTGCCAGCAGTCCGGGACACTACAATGAGCAGTTCTTC. It specifies CASSPGHYNEQFF.

The gene calls are TRBV5-1 and TRBJ2-7, with D hard to call. Germline CDR1 and CDR2: SGHRS and YFSETQ. Trimming took off 0 bases at V and 7 bases at J, with 5 bases between the two ends. This CDR3 region has 11 residues. The chain's CDR3 is CASSLGGEQYF. The CDR3 DNA sequence: TGCGCCAGCAGCTTGGGGGGAGAGCAGTACTTC. The entire variable domain, with the rest obtained from reference TRBV5-1 and TRBJ2-7, is as follows: KAGVTQTPRYLIKTRGQQVTLSCSPISGHRSVSWYQQTPGQGLQFLFEYFSETQRNKGNFPGRFSGRQFSNSRSEMNVSTLELGDSALYLCASSLGGEQYFGPGTRLTVT.

This clone was recorded only once. The gene calls are TRBV29-1 and TRBJ2-5; tentative D call: TRBD1 (5 bases). Germline V lookup: CDR1 SQVTM, CDR2 ANQGSEA. CDR3 length equals 12 residues. V was trimmed by 4 bases and J by 9 bases, leaving 15 bases between them. The CDR3 is CSVAPPKGPQYF. CDR3 DNA: TGCAGCGTTGCCCCCCCTAAGGGGCCCCAGTACTTC.

The V gene is TRBV11-2, the J gene TRBJ2-7; a weak D match, TRBD1 (6 bases). Trimming cost V 0 bases and J 5 bases, with 14 bases left between them. Germline loops: CDR1 SGHAT, CDR2 FQNNGV. This CDR3 is built from 15 residues. The CDR3 nucleotides are TGTGCCAGCAGCTTAGAAGCGACAGGCCTGCACGAGCAGTACTTC. As protein: CASSLEATGLHEQYF.

This chain links TRBV7-9 with TRBJ2-7; D gene ambiguous. The CDR3 is 12 amino acids. The V gene's germline CDR1 is SEHNR and CDR2 FQNEAQ (reference sequence). Trimming took off 5 bases at V and 3 bases at J, with 8 bases between the two ends. The CDR3 loop is CASSRTDYEQYV. The DNA for the CDR3 is TGTGCCAGCAGCCGAACAGACTACGAGCAGTACGTC.

The chain combines TRBV7-3 with TRBJ2-3; 7 bases align to TRBD2. Germline V lookup: CDR1 SGHTA, CDR2 FQGTGA. This CDR3 is built from 16 residues. The V gene end was trimmed by 2 bases and the J gene end by 1 base; junction bases not matched to a gene: 6. This chain's CDR3 is CASSLGLAVRTDTQYF. CDR3 bases: TGTGCCAGCAGCTTAGGGCTAGCGGTACGCACAGATACGCAGTATTTT.

This clone appeared a few times. This chain uses TRBV10-3 with TRBJ2-2; 10 nucleotides align to TRBD2. CDR3 length: 16 amino acids. V shed 2 bases and J 3 bases; nucleotides not matched to a gene: 3. CDR1 is ENHRY, CDR2 SYGVKD, per germline. CDR3 sequence: CAISESGRADTGELFF. The CDR3 coding sequence is TGTGCCATCAGTGAGAGCGGGAGGGCCGACACCGGGGAGCTGTTTTTT.

The chain is built from TRBV6-6 and TRBJ1-2; D is ambiguous. Per the germline V gene, CDR1 is MNHNY and CDR2 is SVGAGI (reference sequence). Trimming removed 4 bases at V and 4 bases at J, with 7 bases between. The CDR3 loop spans 12 amino acids. This CDR3 reads CASSLGGYGYTF. The CDR3 DNA sequence: TGTGCCAGCAGTTTAGGAGGCTATGGCTACACCTTC.

This clone was observed once. The V and J genes are TRBV10-3 and TRBJ1-1; tentatively, D is TRBD1 (5 bases). Germline assignment: CDR1 ENHRY and CDR2 SYGVKD. CDR3 length equals 11 residues. V was clipped by 11 bases and J by 5 bases, with 12 bases between them. In DNA, the CDR3 is TGTGCCTCAAACGGGGGGACTGAAGCTTTCTTT. Protein sequence: CASNGGTEAFF.

The chain recombines TRBV11-3 with TRBJ2-1; D is undetermined. The V and J ends lost 5 bases and 0 bases respectively, with 5 bases between them. Germline V gene lookup returns CDR1 SGHNT and CDR2 YENEEA. The CDR3 consists of 13 residues. CDR3 amino acids: CASSINSYNEQFF. CDR3 in DNA: TGTGCCAGCAGCATCAACTCCTACAATGAGCAGTTCTTC.

The gene calls are TRBV7-9 and TRBJ2-3, with 10 bases aligning to TRBD2. Germline V gene sequence: CDR1 SEHNR, CDR2 FQNEAQ (reference sequence). The length of the CDR3 is 18 residues. The trim removed 5 bases at V and 3 bases at J, leaving 14 bases unmatched. The CDR3 sequence: CASSIDPAASGSTDTQYF. In DNA form, the CDR3 reads TGTGCCAGCAGCATTGACCCCGCGGCTAGCGGGAGTACAGATACGCAGTATTTT.

The genes are TRBV2 and TRBJ1-1; the D gene is possibly TRBD1 (6 bases). The CDR3 has 14 amino acids. The V end was cut by 8 bases, the J end by 0 bases, with 13 bases between. Germline values: CDR1 SNHLY, CDR2 FYNNEI. The CDR3 here is CASGRQDMNTEAFF. CDR3 nucleotides: TGTGCCAGCGGGAGACAGGACATGAACACTGAAGCTTTCTTT.

This rearrangement joins TRBV5-6 to TRBJ2-5; tentatively, D is TRBD1 (5 bases). Germline V gene data show CDR1 as SGHDT and CDR2 as YYEEEE. Trimming removed 1 base from V and 5 bases from J, with 15 bases in between. The CDR3 length is 15 residues. The CDR3 reads CASSLLVVGRETQYF. The CDR3 DNA reads TGTGCCAGCAGCTTGCTAGTAGTGGGGCGGGAGACCCAGTACTTC. Complete variable domain (other parts from reference TRBV5-6 and TRBJ2-5): DAGVTQSPTHLIKTRGQQVTLRCSPKSGHDTVSWYQQALGQGPQFIFQYYEEEERQRGNFPDRFSGHQFPNYSSELNVNALLLGDSALYLCASSLLVVGRETQYFGPGTRLLVL.

The CDR3: CSVHSTEAFF. CDR3 in DNA: TGCAGCGTCCATAGCACTGAAGCTTTCTTT. The chain couples TRBV29-1 to TRBJ1-1; D call uncertain. Germline CDR1 SQVTM, CDR2 ANQGSEA. V lost 6 bases and J lost 4, with 6 bases in between. The CDR3 runs to 10 residues. The full variable domain, rest sourced from reference TRBV29-1 and TRBJ1-1, is SAVISQKPSRDICQRGTSLTIQCQVDSQVTMMFWYRQQPGQSLTLIATANQGSEATYESGFVIDKFPISRPNLTFSTLTVSNMSPEDSSIYLCSVHSTEAFFGQGTRLTVV.

This rearrangement joins TRBV7-2 to TRBJ2-2; D possibly corresponds to TRBD2 (5 bases). V lost 2 bases and J 9 bases, leaving 10 bases between the germline ends. The CDR3 spans 13 residues. Germline V gene lookup returns CDR1 SGHTA and CDR2 FQGNSA. The CDR3 coding sequence is TGTGCCAGCAGCTTATCGGGAACCCGGGAGCTGTTTTTT. Its protein is CASSLSGTRELFF. Together with reference TRBV7-2 and TRBJ2-2, the CDR3 gives the full variable domain: GAGVSQSPSNKVTEKGKDVELRCDPISGHTALYWYRQSLGQGLEFLIYFQGNSAPDKSGLPSDRFSAERTGGSVSTLTIQRTQQEDSAVYLCASSLSGTRELFFGEGSRLTVL.

The genes are TRBV5-1 and TRBJ2-3, with TRBD2 matching over 12 bases. The junction had 7 bases not matched to a gene; V was cut back by 5 bases and J by 6 bases. This CDR3 comprises 15 residues. In germline, CDR1 is SGHRS, CDR2 YFSETQ. The chain's CDR3 is CASRPLAGGPDTQYF. CDR3 DNA: TGCGCCAGCAGGCCTCTAGCGGGAGGGCCTGATACGCAGTATTTT.

The V call is TRBV11-2, the J call TRBJ1-5; 7 bases align to TRBD1. Germline assignment: CDR1 SGHAT and CDR2 FQNNGV. The trim removed 5 bases at V and 7 bases at J, leaving 11 bases unmatched. The CDR3 contains 15 residues. CDR3 DNA: TGTGCCAGCAGCCCCTGGGGAGGGACAGAACAGCCCCAGCATTTT. Residues: CASSPWGGTEQPQHF.

This sequence joins TRBV11-1 and TRBJ2-4; TRBD1 might be the D (5 bases). The CDR3 runs to 15 residues. CDR1 and CDR2 (germline): SGHAT, FQDESV (reference sequence). V was clipped by 8 bases and J by 1 base, with 15 bases between them. CDR3 sequence reads: CASGAPTGAKNIQYF. In DNA, the CDR3 is TGTGCCAGCGGGGCCCCGACGGGCGCCAAAAACATTCAGTACTTC.

V gene TRBV29-1 combines with J gene TRBJ1-2, with D perhaps TRBD1 (6 bases). Germline lookup yields CDR1 SQVTM and CDR2 ANQGSEA. CDR3 length: 13 residues. Deletions cut 4 bases from V and 3 bases from J, with 12 bases between. The CDR3 nucleotides read TGCAGCGTTGTGGGGGACAAGTACTATGGCTACACCTTC. Encoded protein: CSVVGDKYYGYTF.

Relative to its sample, this clone is medium-sized (0.01 to 0.1%). This chain uses TRBV5-4 with TRBJ1-1; 11 nucleotides agree with TRBD1. The CDR3 spans 14 residues. CDR1 and CDR2 from the germline V gene are SGHNT and YYREEE (reference sequence). The ends lost 3 bases at V and 5 bases at J; junction bases unmatched: 3. Here the CDR3 reads CASSWGQGGTEAFF. In DNA, the CDR3 is TGTGCCAGCAGCTGGGGACAGGGGGGGACTGAAGCTTTCTTT. Combining the CDR3 with reference TRBV5-4 and TRBJ1-1 gives the whole variable domain ETGVTQSPTHLIKTRGQQVTLRCSSQSGHNTVSWYQQALGQGPQFIFQYYREEENGRGNFPPRFSGLQFPNYSSELNVNALELDDSALYLCASSWGQGGTEAFFGQGTRLTVV.

This clone was picked up a small number of times. V gene TRBV7-8 combines with J gene TRBJ1-1, with D possibly TRBD1 on 5 matching bases. Trimming cost V 7 bases and J 6 bases, with 21 bases left between them. The germline V gene has CDR1 SGHVS and CDR2 FQNEAQ. The CDR3 spans 15 residues. CDR3 sequence: CASIPIFREDAEAFF. CDR3 bases: TGTGCCAGCATTCCAATTTTCAGGGAGGACGCTGAAGCTTTCTTT.

This clone was recorded only once. The chain has TRBV27 and TRBJ1-1; maybe TRBD1 (5 bases). Trimming left V 5 bases short and J 6 bases short, with 22 bases between. The CDR3 extends over 16 amino acids. Germline V lookup: CDR1 MNHEY, CDR2 SMNVEV (reference sequence). The CDR3 protein is CASSLRHNTRGSEAFF. CDR3 bases: TGTGCCAGCAGTCTACGACACAATACGAGGGGCTCTGAAGCTTTCTTT.